A single sample gave rise to the 9 T cell receptor beta chains below, sequenced in a study of cytomegalovirus exposure and HLA in healthy donors listed by TCRdb under 2017. Libraries were constructed by the immunoSEQ multiplex PCR assay. A mixture of 60 forward primers for TCR Vbeta segments and 13 reverse primers for TCR Jbeta segments was used in the multiplex PCR. Here the immuneACCESS table is served through TCRdb, limited to in-frame sequences with V and J called. Missing clones are a known gap in these copies; in checked studies unresolved V genes cover under half, and the rest lacks a known reason. Recorded for this sample are about 200,000 clones; around 79% of them occurred a single time. The ten largest clonotypes hold approximately 2% of the sample. Specimen: PBMCs. The source of these receptors is a male donor in good health and CMV-seronegative.

The chain recombines TRBV2 with TRBJ2-1; tentatively, D is TRBD2 (7 bases). This CDR3 has 14 amino acids. V was clipped by 5 bases and J by 8 bases, with 16 bases between them. In germline, CDR1 is SNHLY, CDR2 FYNNEI. The CDR3 DNA follows: TGTGCCAGCAGTAAGGGGGGGGATCTCGATGAGCAGTTCTTC. It yields the protein CASSKGGDLDEQFF.

The table lists this clone with a few counts. V and J are TRBV29-1 and TRBJ2-3; D is possibly TRBD2 (6 bases). With 0 bases removed from V and 4 bases from J, the gap between germline ends came to 11 bases. The germline V gene has CDR1 SQVTM and CDR2 ANQGSEA. There are 14 residues in the CDR3. CDR3: CSVEDHGSSDTQYF. As DNA, the CDR3 is TGCAGCGTTGAAGATCACGGGAGCTCAGATACGCAGTATTTT.

The V call is TRBV9, the J call TRBJ1-4, with D maybe TRBD1 (6 bases). The CDR3 length is 12 residues. V shed 4 bases and J shed 8 bases, with 9 bases lying between them. The germline CDR1 and CDR2 sequences are SGDLS and YYNGEE. The CDR3 here is CASSPQGEKLFF. CDR3 coding DNA: TGTGCCAGCAGCCCCCAGGGGGAAAAACTGTTTTTT. Full variable domain (rest looked up from reference TRBV9 and TRBJ1-4): DSGVTQTPKHLITATGQRVTLRCSPRSGDLSVYWYQQSLDQGLQFLIQYYNGEERAKGNILERFSAQQFPDLHSELNLSSLELGDSALYFCASSPQGEKLFFGSGTQLSVL.

The chain uses TRBV5-4 and TRBJ2-7; TRBD1 aligns across 9 bases. In germline, CDR1 is SGHNT, CDR2 YYREEE (reference sequence). This CDR3 has 16 amino acids. V trimming: 3 bases; J trimming: 2 bases; junction bases outside the gene matches: 9. The CDR3 DNA is TGTGCCAGCAGCTGGCAAACAGGGGGCTTTCCCTACGAGCAGTACTTC. Translated: CASSWQTGGFPYEQYF.

The CDR3 spells CASSYSNTEAFF. The CDR3 region has the DNA TGTGCCAGTAGCTACTCTAATACTGAAGCTTTCTTT. J is TRBJ1-1 and V is TRBV19; D gene uncertain. Between the trimmed V and J ends, which lost 6 bases and 5 bases, there was a span of 10 bases. The CDR3 runs to 12 residues. The germline CDR1 and CDR2 sequences are LNHDA and SQIVND (reference sequence).

The chain joins TRBV10-3 to TRBJ2-1; D not resolved. The V end lost 8 bases, the J end lost 0 bases, and 11 bases lay between the germline ends. The germline CDR1 and CDR2 sequences are ENHRY and SYGVKD. The CDR3 length is 14 residues. The CDR3: CAIYYNSSYNEQFF. CDR3 coding DNA: TGTGCCATCTATTACAACAGCTCCTACAATGAGCAGTTCTTC.

The J gene is TRBJ1-1, the V gene TRBV12-2; TRBD1 is the table's D call, not checked against the DNA. TRBV12-2 is recorded as a pseudogene. CDR3 length: 16 amino acids. CDR3 sequence: CASRLKALQGNTEAFF. As DNA, the CDR3 is TGTGCAAGTCGCTTGAAGGCTCTTCAGGGGAACACTGAAGCTTTCTTT.

This clone was found a few times. This CDR3 reads CASSWDSASYEQYF. The CDR3 DNA sequence: TGTGCCAGCAGTTGGGACAGTGCCTCCTACGAGCAGTACTTC. This chain connects TRBV6-5 to TRBJ2-5; 7 bases fit TRBD1. The J call may be faulty, since TRBJ2-7 better matches the DNA end. Germline V CDR1 and CDR2: MNHEY, SVGAGI. This CDR3 spans 14 amino acids.

V usage is TRBV28 and J usage is TRBJ2-2; the match to TRBD2 covers 7 bases. This CDR3 has 17 residues. After removal of 7 bases from V and 3 bases from J, the junction contained 14 bases not matched to a gene. Germline V gene data show CDR1 as MDHEN and CDR2 as SYDVKM. CDR3 sequence (DNA): TGTGCCAGCACCTATGGGGGGAGGGGCCCTGACACCGGGGAGCTGTTTTTT. It specifies CASTYGGRGPDTGELFF.